The 22 T cell receptor beta chains listed next were all sequenced from one sample in a study of cytomegalovirus exposure and HLA in healthy donors. Use of 60 Vbeta and 13 Jbeta primers characterized the PCR. Produced via immunoSEQ multiplex PCR; TCRdb's table is partial and in-frame only. The table lists some 130,000 clones, around 81% of them singletons, with around 1.8% in the top ten. The sequenced material came from PBMCs. Receptors were obtained from a woman between 50 and 59 years old in good health and CMV-seronegative.

This clone appeared a few times. The J gene is TRBJ2-7, the V gene TRBV7-2, with TRBD1 identical over 7 bases. Germline CDR1 SGHTA, CDR2 FQGNSA. The V gene end was trimmed by 5 bases and the J gene end by 2 bases; junction bases not matched to a gene: 9. The CDR3 is 15 amino acids. DNA for the CDR3: TGTGCCAGCAGCCCTTGGGACAGACACCCCTACGAGCAGTACTTC. It yields the protein CASSPWDRHPYEQYF.

The V gene is TRBV7-2, the J gene TRBJ2-7; 7 positions agree with TRBD1. The ends lost 2 bases at V and 0 bases at J; junction bases unmatched: 1. Germline V gene data show CDR1 as SGHTA and CDR2 as FQGNSA. The CDR3 runs to 14 residues. The CDR3 here is CASSLNRGSYEQYF. In DNA form, the CDR3 reads TGTGCCAGCAGCTTAAACAGGGGCTCCTACGAGCAGTACTTC.

The J gene is TRBJ2-1, the V gene TRBV30, with 8 bases identical to TRBD1. V trimming: 5 bases; J trimming: 0 bases; junction bases outside the gene matches: 0. Germline V CDR1 and CDR2: GTSNPN, SVGIG (reference sequence). CDR3 length: 13 residues. The CDR3 protein is CAWGQGSYNEQFF. CDR3 DNA sequence: TGTGCCTGGGGACAGGGCTCCTACAATGAGCAGTTCTTC.

The chain has TRBV4-1 and TRBJ2-3; possible D gene TRBD2, 7 bases. There are 13 residues in the CDR3. Trimming removed 1 base from V and 10 bases from J, with 12 bases in between. The germline V gene encodes CDR1 MGHRA and CDR2 YSYEKL. The CDR3 here is CASSQAGGRAQYF. The CDR3 DNA reads TGCGCCAGCAGCCAAGCGGGGGGCAGGGCGCAGTATTTT.

A few counts support this clone. The J gene is TRBJ2-2, the V gene TRBV4-2; a weak D match, TRBD2 (6 bases). Germline CDR1 LGHNA, CDR2 YNFKEQ. This CDR3 region has 16 residues. Trimming cost V 0 bases and J 6 bases, with 14 bases left between them. DNA for the CDR3: TGTGCCAGCAGCCAAGAGACGACTAGTTCCTCCGGGGAGCTGTTTTTT. It is translated as CASSQETTSSSGELFF.

This chain joins TRBV29-1 and TRBJ2-1; 15 bases are a match to TRBD2. CDR1 and CDR2 from the germline V gene are SQVTM and ANQGSEA. The CDR3 contains 13 residues. The V gene end was trimmed by 7 bases and the J gene end by 9 bases; junction bases not matched to a gene: 4. CDR3 coding DNA: TGCAGCGCCCGGACTAGCGGGAGGGGTGAGCAGTTCTTC. Protein: CSARTSGRGEQFF.

Only a few counts were recorded for this clone. V usage is TRBV6-1 and J usage is TRBJ2-7; D call uncertain. Between the trimmed V and J ends, which lost 4 bases and 3 bases, there was a span of 10 bases. Per the germline V gene, CDR1 is MNHNS and CDR2 is SASEGT. The CDR3 is 13 amino acids. The CDR3 nucleotides read TGTGCCAGCAGTGTCACAGTCGGCTACGAGCAGTACGTC. Protein sequence: CASSVTVGYEQYV.

This clone was found a few times. V is TRBV5-6 and J is TRBJ2-3, with TRBD2 identical over 7 bases. The CDR3 extends over 14 amino acids. V gave up 5 bases and J gave up 2 bases; unmatched junction bases: 5. Germline V gives CDR1 SGHDT, CDR2 YYEEEE. This CDR3 is CASREGTITDTQYF. The CDR3 bases are TGTGCCAGCAGGGAAGGGACTATCACAGATACGCAGTATTTT. The whole variable domain, filled in from reference TRBV5-6 and TRBJ2-3, reads DAGVTQSPTHLIKTRGQQVTLRCSPKSGHDTVSWYQQALGQGPQFIFQYYEEEERQRGNFPDRFSGHQFPNYSSELNVNALLLGDSALYLCASREGTITDTQYFGPGTRLTVL.

The chain carries TRBV28 and TRBJ2-1; the D gene is possibly TRBD1 (6 bases). From germline, CDR1 is MDHEN and CDR2 SYDVKM. The CDR3 runs 15 residues. The ends were cut back, 2 bases at V and 8 bases at J, with 16 bases in the middle. CDR3 residues: CASSLGQWGIHEQFF. DNA of the CDR3: TGTGCCAGCAGTTTAGGACAGTGGGGGATACATGAGCAGTTCTTC.

The rearrangement uses TRBV6-1 and TRBJ2-5; 9 bases map to TRBD1. Germline CDR1 MNHNS, CDR2 SASEGT. The junction had 8 bases not matched to a gene; V was cut back by 4 bases and J by 5 bases. The CDR3 is 15 residues long. CDR3 DNA sequence: TGTGCCAGCAGTGGGAGGGACAGGGTAACGGAGACCCAGTACTTC. Translation: CASSGRDRVTETQYF.

The chain combines TRBV27 with TRBJ2-4; tentatively, D is TRBD1 (5 bases). Trimming pared 5 bases from V and 8 bases from J, leaving 19 bases between. CDR3 length: 15 amino acids. Per germline, CDR1 MNHEY and CDR2 SMNVEV (reference sequence). CDR3 coding DNA: TGTGCCAGCAGTGAGTTACGTTCAGGGTTCGACATTCAGTACTTC. It translates to CASSELRSGFDIQYF.

This clone was seen only a few times. V gene TRBV5-6 combines with J gene TRBJ1-1; D unresolved. Germline loops: CDR1 SGHDT, CDR2 YYEEEE. CDR3 length: 15 amino acids. The germline V and J ends were trimmed by 2 bases and 1 base, with 12 bases remaining between them. CDR3 coding DNA: TGTGCCAGCAGCTTCCGCGGGGTCGGGAACACTGAAGCTTTCTTT. This sequence encodes CASSFRGVGNTEAFF.

The CDR3 region has the DNA TGTGCCAGCAGTTACTCAAGGACTAGCGGACATGAGCAGTTCTTC. Translated: CASSYSRTSGHEQFF. The V and J genes are TRBV6-5 and TRBJ2-1, with 10 bases fitting TRBD2. V dropped 0 bases and J dropped 8; count of bases not matched to a gene: 4. The CDR3 spans 15 residues. CDR1 is MNHEY and CDR2 is SVGAGI in the germline V gene.

V usage is TRBV30 and J usage is TRBJ1-1, with D perhaps TRBD1 (5 bases). The CDR3 is 16 residues long. CDR1 and CDR2 from the germline V gene are GTSNPN and SVGIG (reference sequence). V was pared by 2 bases and J by 1 base, with 17 bases between. CDR3 sequence: CAWSSGPVRSNTEAFF. The CDR3 DNA is TGTGCCTGGAGTTCAGGGCCGGTCAGATCGAACACTGAAGCTTTCTTT.

The CDR3 spells CASSPPLAGARETQYF. DNA for the CDR3: TGTGCCAGTTCCCCCCCACTAGCGGGAGCGCGGGAGACCCAGTACTTC. This sequence joins TRBV19 and TRBJ2-5, with 11 bases that match TRBD2. There are 16 residues in the CDR3. V lost 8 bases, J lost 5 bases, and 13 bases stayed unmatched. Germline-derived CDR1 and CDR2 are LNHDA and SQIVND (reference sequence).

V usage is TRBV28 and J usage is TRBJ2-7; tentative D call: TRBD2 (5 bases). V was clipped by 2 bases and J by 2 bases, with 13 bases between them. The germline V gene has CDR1 MDHEN and CDR2 SYDVKM. CDR3 length: 15 residues. The CDR3 loop is CASSLPAGMTYEQYF. The CDR3 DNA is TGTGCCAGCAGTTTACCCGCCGGGATGACCTACGAGCAGTACTTC.

The chain is built from TRBV27 and TRBJ2-2, with TRBD1 matching over 9 bases. J was trimmed by 5 bases and V by 6 bases; bases with no gene match: 4. The CDR3 length is 14 residues. CDR1 is MNHEY, CDR2 SMNVEV, per germline (reference sequence). The CDR3 region has the DNA TGTGCCAGCAGGGGACAGGGTGCGACCGGGGAGCTGTTTTTT. Translation: CASRGQGATGELFF.

This sequence joins TRBV4-1 and TRBJ1-5; tentative D call: TRBD1 (6 bases). The CDR3 extends over 15 amino acids. V lost 1 base to trimming and J lost 6 bases, with 13 bases between them. Germline V gene data show CDR1 as MGHRA and CDR2 as YSYEKL. CDR3 region: CASSQGSTGLQPQHF. The DNA for the CDR3 is TGCGCCAGCAGCCAAGGCAGCACAGGGCTTCAGCCCCAGCATTTT.

For this clone: Other DNA sequences in this sample translate to the same CDR3. The chain couples TRBV18 to TRBJ1-1; the D is unclear. V dropped 3 bases and J dropped 1 base, with 6 bases sitting between them. There are 13 residues in the CDR3. The germline CDR1 and CDR2 sequences are KGHSH and LQKENI. The CDR3 nucleotides are TGTGCCAGCTCACCGTCCGGGAACACTGAAGCTTTCTTT. It is translated as CASSPSGNTEAFF.

The rearrangement links TRBV5-5 to TRBJ1-5; 10 positions agree with TRBD1. Germline CDR1 SGHKS, CDR2 YYEKEE (reference sequence). V was clipped by 4 bases and J by 4 bases; unmatched bases: 2. This CDR3 comprises 14 residues. This CDR3 reads CASSMGQGNQPQHF. The CDR3 DNA reads as TGTGCCAGCAGCATGGGACAGGGGAATCAGCCCCAGCATTTT.

The chain is built from TRBV18 and TRBJ1-5, with 7 bases fitting TRBD1. Germline V gene data show CDR1 as KGHSH and CDR2 as LQKENI. CDR3 length: 17 residues. V trimming: 5 bases; J trimming: 1 base; junction bases outside the gene matches: 11. CDR3 coding DNA: TGTGCCAGCTCATTGGGTGTACAGGGGCTAAGCAATCAGCCCCAGCATTTT. Encoded protein: CASSLGVQGLSNQPQHF.

The genes are TRBV4-1 and TRBJ2-7; 9 nucleotides agree with TRBD2. The V segment lost 4 bases and the J segment 0 bases; nucleotides outside the gene matches: 16. CDR1 and CDR2 from the germline V gene are MGHRA and YSYEKL. The CDR3 extends over 19 amino acids. CDR3 nucleotides: TGCGCCAGCAGCCTTGCTCCCCCCGTCGGCGGGAGGGCCTCCTACGAGCAGTACGTC. It translates to CASSLAPPVGGRASYEQYV.